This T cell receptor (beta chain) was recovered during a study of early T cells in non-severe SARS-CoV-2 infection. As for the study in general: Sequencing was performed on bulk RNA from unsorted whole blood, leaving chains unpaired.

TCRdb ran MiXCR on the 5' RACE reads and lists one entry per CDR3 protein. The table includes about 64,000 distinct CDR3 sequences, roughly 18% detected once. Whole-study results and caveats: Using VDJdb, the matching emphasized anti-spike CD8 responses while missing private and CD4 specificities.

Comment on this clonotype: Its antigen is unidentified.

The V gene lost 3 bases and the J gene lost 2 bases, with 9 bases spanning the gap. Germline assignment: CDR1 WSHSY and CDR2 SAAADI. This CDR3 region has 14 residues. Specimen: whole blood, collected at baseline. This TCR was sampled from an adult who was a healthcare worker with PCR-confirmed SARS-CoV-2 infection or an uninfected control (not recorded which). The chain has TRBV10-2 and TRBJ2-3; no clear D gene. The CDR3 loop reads CASSDGQNTDTQYF. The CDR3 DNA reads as TGCGCCAGCAGTGACGGGCAAAACACAGATACGCAGTATTTT.